The 9 T cell receptor beta chains below all came from one sample that was sequenced in a study of T cell changes during pregnancy in multiple sclerosis. TCRdb keeps only in-frame clones here, not all; method: immunoSEQ multiplex PCR. The table has about 67,000 clones, over 75% seen once. Material: peripheral blood, obtained in the third trimester of pregnancy. The receptors were gathered from a female donor with multiple sclerosis, enrolled in a pregnancy study.

This chain connects TRBV5-1 to TRBJ1-2; no definite D call. In germline, CDR1 is SGHRS, CDR2 YFSETQ. Trimming shortened V by 5 bases and J by 8 bases, and 19 bases separated the two germline ends. The CDR3 spans 14 residues. Written as DNA, the CDR3 is TGCGCCAGCAGGCGGGATGTGTCGGGAGGCGGCTACACCTTC. Amino acid sequence: CASRRDVSGGGYTF.

V usage is TRBV6-1 and J usage is TRBJ1-5; D remains unclear. CDR1 MNHNS and CDR2 SASEGT come from the germline V gene. There are 17 residues in the CDR3. The V end lost 1 base, the J end lost 0 bases, and 13 bases lay between the germline ends. CDR3 coding DNA: TGTGCCAGCAGTGAAGGAAAGGGAGGGTATAGCAATCAGCCCCAGCATTTT. Residues: CASSEGKGGYSNQPQHF.

The rearrangement links TRBV5-1 to TRBJ2-1, with 16 positions matching TRBD2. The CDR3 is 18 residues long. V lost 4 bases to trimming and J lost 4 bases; unmatched junction nucleotides: 8. Germline V gives CDR1 SGHRS, CDR2 YFSETQ. CDR3 DNA: TGCGCCAGCAGCGGGCCGGGACTAGCGGGGGGGCCGTACAATGAGCAGTTCTTC. It codes for CASSGPGLAGGPYNEQFF.

This clone was counted once. Germline is not matched at one junction end, which may reflect a read error. The chain is built from TRBV5-1 and TRBJ1-2, with 7 bases matching TRBD1. CDR3 size: 11 residues. Germline CDR1 SGHRS, CDR2 YFSETQ. As DNA, the CDR3 is TGCGCCAGCAGTACACAGGGACAGCGGGCCTTC. It is translated as CASSTQGQRAF. Filled out from reference TRBV5-1 and TRBJ1-2, the complete variable domain reads KAGVTQTPRYLIKTRGQQVTLSCSPISGHRSVSWYQQTPGQGLQFLFEYFSETQRNKGNFPGRFSGRQFSNSRSEMNVSTLELGDSALYLCASSTQGQRAFGSGTRLTVV.

J is TRBJ1-1 and V is TRBV7-9; 9 bases are shared with TRBD1. After removal of 6 bases from V and 2 bases from J, the junction contained 7 bases not matched to a gene. The CDR3 covers 15 residues. Looked up from germline, CDR1 is SEHNR and CDR2 is FQNEAQ (reference sequence). CDR3 in DNA: TGTGCCAGCAGTCCTAGGGACAGGGATAACACTGAAGCTTTCTTT. Translation: CASSPRDRDNTEAFF.

V and J are TRBV6-1 and TRBJ2-5; unclear D gene. This CDR3 is built from 13 residues. Trimming took off 3 bases at V and 5 bases at J, with 10 bases between the two ends. CDR1 and CDR2 (germline): MNHNS, SASEGT. The CDR3 DNA sequence: TGTGCCAGCAGTGAGGTCCCACGGGAGACCCAGTACTTC. Translation gives CASSEVPRETQYF.

This clone appeared once. The chain recombines TRBV6-5 with TRBJ2-1, with D perhaps matching TRBD2 (6 bases). Per the germline V gene, CDR1 is MNHEY and CDR2 is SVGAGI. With 5 bases removed from V and 9 bases from J, the gap between germline ends came to 20 bases. This CDR3 has 15 residues. The CDR3: CASSRLGAGGSEQFF. In nucleotides, the CDR3 is TGTGCCAGCAGTCGACTAGGGGCTGGGGGAAGTGAGCAGTTCTTC.

As DNA, the CDR3 is TGTGCCAGCGGGCTAGCCCGGCACGAGCAGTACTTC. It specifies CASGLARHEQYF. This chain joins TRBV14 and TRBJ2-7, with D possibly TRBD2 on 5 matching bases. The CDR3 length is 12 residues. Trimming shortened V by 8 bases and J by 5 bases, and 13 bases separated the two germline ends. Germline loops: CDR1 SGHDN, CDR2 FVKESK.

This clone occurred once. The chain recombines TRBV7-9 with TRBJ1-1; no clear D gene. Germline CDR1 reads SEHNR; CDR2 reads FQNEAQ (reference sequence). There are 14 residues in the CDR3. The V gene lost 8 bases and the J gene lost 0 bases, with 13 bases spanning the gap. This CDR3 is CASASTSLNTEAFF. The CDR3 region has the DNA TGTGCCAGCGCATCCACATCACTGAACACTGAAGCTTTCTTT.